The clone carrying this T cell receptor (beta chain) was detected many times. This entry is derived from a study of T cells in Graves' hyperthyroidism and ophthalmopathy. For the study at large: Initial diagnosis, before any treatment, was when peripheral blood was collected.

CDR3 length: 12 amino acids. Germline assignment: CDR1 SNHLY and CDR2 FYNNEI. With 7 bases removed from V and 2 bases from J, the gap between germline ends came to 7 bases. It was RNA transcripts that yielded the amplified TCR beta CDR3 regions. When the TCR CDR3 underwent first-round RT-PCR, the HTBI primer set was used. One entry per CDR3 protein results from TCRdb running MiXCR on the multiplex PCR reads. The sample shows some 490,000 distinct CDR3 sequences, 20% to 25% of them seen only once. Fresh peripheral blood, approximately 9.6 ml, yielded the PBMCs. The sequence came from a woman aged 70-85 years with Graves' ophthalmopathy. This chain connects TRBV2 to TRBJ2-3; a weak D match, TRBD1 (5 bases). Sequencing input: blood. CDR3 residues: CASKGDTDTQYF. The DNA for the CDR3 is TGTGCCAGCAAAGGGGACACAGATACGCAGTATTTT. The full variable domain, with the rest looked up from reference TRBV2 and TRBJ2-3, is EPEVTQTPSHQVTQMGQEVILRCVPISNHLYFYWYRQILGQKVEFLVSFYNNEISEKSEIFDDQFSVERPDGSNFTLKIRSTKLEDSAMYFCASKGDTDTQYFGPGTRLTVL.